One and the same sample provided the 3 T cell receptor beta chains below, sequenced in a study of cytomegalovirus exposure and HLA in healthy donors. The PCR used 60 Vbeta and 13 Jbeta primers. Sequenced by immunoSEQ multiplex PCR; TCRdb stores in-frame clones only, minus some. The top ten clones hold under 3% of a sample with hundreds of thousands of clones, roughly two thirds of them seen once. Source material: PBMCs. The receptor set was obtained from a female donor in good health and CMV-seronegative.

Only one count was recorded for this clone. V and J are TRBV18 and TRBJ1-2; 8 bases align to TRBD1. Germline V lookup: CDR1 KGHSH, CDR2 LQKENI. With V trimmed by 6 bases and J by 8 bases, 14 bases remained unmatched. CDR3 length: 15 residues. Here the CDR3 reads CASSQLMTGEIGYTF. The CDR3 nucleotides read TGTGCCAGCTCCCAACTTATGACAGGGGAGATAGGCTACACCTTC.

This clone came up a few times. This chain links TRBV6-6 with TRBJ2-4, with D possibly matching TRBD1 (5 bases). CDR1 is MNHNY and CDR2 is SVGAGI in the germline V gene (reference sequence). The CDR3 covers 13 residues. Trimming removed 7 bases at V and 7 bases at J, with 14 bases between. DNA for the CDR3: TGTGCCAGCAACCCAGGGATCGGGAACATTCAGTACTTC. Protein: CASNPGIGNIQYF.

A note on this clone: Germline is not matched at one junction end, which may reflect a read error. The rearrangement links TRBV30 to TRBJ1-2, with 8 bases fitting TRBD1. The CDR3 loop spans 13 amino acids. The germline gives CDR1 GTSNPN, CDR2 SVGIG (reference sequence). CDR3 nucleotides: TGTGCCTGGAGTGCCGGGACAGGTACCCGATTGGCCTTC. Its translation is CAWSAGTGTRLAF.